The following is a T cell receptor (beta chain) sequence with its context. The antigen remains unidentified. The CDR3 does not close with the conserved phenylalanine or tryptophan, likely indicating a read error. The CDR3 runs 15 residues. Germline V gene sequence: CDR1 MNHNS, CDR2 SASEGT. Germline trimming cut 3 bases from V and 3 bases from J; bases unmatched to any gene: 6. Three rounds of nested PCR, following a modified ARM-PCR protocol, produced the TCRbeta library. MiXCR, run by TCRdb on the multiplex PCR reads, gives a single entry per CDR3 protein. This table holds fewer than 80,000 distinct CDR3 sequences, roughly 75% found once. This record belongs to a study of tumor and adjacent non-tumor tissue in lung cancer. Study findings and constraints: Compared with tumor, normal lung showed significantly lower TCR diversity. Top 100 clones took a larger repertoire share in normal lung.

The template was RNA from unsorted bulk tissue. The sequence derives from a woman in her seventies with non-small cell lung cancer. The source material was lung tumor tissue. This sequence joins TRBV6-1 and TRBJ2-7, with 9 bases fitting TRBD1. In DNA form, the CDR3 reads TGTGCCAGCAGTGATCCAGGACAGGGGCACTACGAGCAGTACCTC. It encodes CASSDPGQGHYEQYL.